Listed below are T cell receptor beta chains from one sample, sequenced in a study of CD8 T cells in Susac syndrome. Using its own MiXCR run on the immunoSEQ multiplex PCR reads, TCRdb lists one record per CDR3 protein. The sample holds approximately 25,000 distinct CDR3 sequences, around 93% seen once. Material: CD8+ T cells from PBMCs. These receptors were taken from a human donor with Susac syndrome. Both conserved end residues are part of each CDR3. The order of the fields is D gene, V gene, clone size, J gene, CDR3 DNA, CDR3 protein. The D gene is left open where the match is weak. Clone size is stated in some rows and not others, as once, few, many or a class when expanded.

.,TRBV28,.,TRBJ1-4,TGTGCCAGCAGTTTACCGCCCGCGGACAGCCATAATGAAAAACTGTTTTTT,CASSLPPADSHNEKLFF
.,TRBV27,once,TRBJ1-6,TGTGCCAGCACCCTGACAGGTTTTTATAATTCACCCCTCCACTTT,CASTLTGFYNSPLHF
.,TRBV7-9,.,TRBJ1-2,TGTGCCAGCAGCTTAGAGGACAGAGACTTCTATGGCTACACCTTC,CASSLEDRDFYGYTF
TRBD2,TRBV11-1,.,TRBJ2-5,TGTGCCAGCACACGACTAGCGGGGGACCAAGAGACCCAGTACTTC,CASTRLAGDQETQYF
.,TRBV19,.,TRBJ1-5,TGTGCCAGTAGTATGGCTCTCGGTAGCAATCAGCCCCAGCATTTT,CASSMALGSNQPQHF
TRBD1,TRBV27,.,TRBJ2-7,TGTGCCAGCAGTCCTGGGACAGTCGACGAGCAGTACTTC,CASSPGTVDEQYF
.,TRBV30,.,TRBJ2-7,TGTGCCTCAACCCTGTGGGGGGTCTACGAGCAGTACTTC,CASTLWGVYEQYF
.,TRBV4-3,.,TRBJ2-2,TGCGCCAGCAGCCAATCTCCGGAGAACACCGGGGAGCTGTTTTTT,CASSQSPENTGELFF
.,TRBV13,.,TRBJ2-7,TGTGCCAGCAGAACTACGGGGACGCACGACGAGCAGTACTTC,CASRTTGTHDEQYF
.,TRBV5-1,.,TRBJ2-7,TGCGCCAGCAGCTTGGTCGGGACCGAGCAGTACTTC,CASSLVGTEQYF
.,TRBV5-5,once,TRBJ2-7,TGTGCCAGCAGCTTAATACAGGGCCACTCCTACGAGCAGTACTTC,CASSLIQGHSYEQYF
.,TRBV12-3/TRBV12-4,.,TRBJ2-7,TGTGCCAGCAGTTTAAGTTTTCCCTACGAGCAGTACTTC,CASSLSFPYEQYF
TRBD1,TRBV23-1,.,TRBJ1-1,TGCGCCAGGACCGGGACAGGGGGCCCGAACACTGAAGCTTTCTTT,CARTGTGGPNTEAFF
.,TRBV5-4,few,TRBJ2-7,TGTGCCAGCAGCCCCGACATTGCCTACGAGCAGTACTTC,CASSPDIAYEQYF
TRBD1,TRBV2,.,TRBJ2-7,TGTGCCAGCCTGGGACAGGCCTCCTACGAGCAGTACTTC,CASLGQASYEQYF
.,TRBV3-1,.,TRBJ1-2,TGTGCCAGCAGCCAAGGATTGGAACTGGGGGCAGGGGGCTACACCTTC,CASSQGLELGAGGYTF
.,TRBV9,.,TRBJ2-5,TGTGCCAGCAGCGTAGTAGGACAGCACCAAGAGACCCAGTACTTC,CASSVVGQHQETQYF
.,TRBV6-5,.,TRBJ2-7,TGTGCCAGCAGTAACACCTACGAGCAGTACTTC,CASSNTYEQYF
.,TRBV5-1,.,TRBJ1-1,TGCGCCAGCAGCAGCGGACAGATTGAAGCTTTCTTT,CASSSGQIEAFF
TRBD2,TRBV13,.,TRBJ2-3,TGTGCCAGCAGCTCTACTACACGGGGGGACACGCAGTATTTT,CASSSTTRGDTQYF
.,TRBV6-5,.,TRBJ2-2,TGTGCCAGTCTCGGGGTTTACGGGGAGCTGTTTTTT,CASLGVYGELFF
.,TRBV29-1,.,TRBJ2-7,TGCAGCGTTGAGGGCAGGGAATACGAGCAGTACTTC,CSVEGREYEQYF
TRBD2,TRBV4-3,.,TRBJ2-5,TGCGCCAGCAGCCAAGTATATGGAGCGGGGACCCCTAAAGAGACCCAGTACTTC,CASSQVYGAGTPKETQYF
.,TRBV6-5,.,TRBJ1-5,TGTGCCAGCAGCCCTGGGACGGGCAATCAGCCCCAGCATTTT,CASSPGTGNQPQHF
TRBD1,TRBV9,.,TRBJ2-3,TGTGCCAGCACACAACTCGACGGGACAGCGAGCACAGATACGCAGTATTTT,CASTQLDGTASTDTQYF
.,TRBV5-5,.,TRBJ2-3,TGTGCCAGCAGAAACCGCGACGGGGGCACAGATACGCAGTATTTT,CASRNRDGGTDTQYF
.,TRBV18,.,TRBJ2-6,TGTGCCAGCTCACCCGCCGACTCTGGGGCCAACGTCCTGACTTTC,CASSPADSGANVLTF
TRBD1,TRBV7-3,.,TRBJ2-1,TGTGCCAGCAGCTTAACGTTAATAGGGGGCGATGAGCAGTTCTTC,CASSLTLIGGDEQFF
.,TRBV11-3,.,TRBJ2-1,TGTGCCAGCAACTCCGGTGGTGAGCAGTTCTTC,CASNSGGEQFF
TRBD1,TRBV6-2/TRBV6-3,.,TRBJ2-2,TGTGCCAGTAGGACAGGGTTCACCGGGGAGCTGTTTTTT,CASRTGFTGELFF
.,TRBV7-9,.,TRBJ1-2,TGTGCCAGCAGCTTAGGGGAGGGTAACTATGGCTACACCTTC,CASSLGEGNYGYTF
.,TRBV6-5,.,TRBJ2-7,TGTGCCAGCAGTCCCGACATCTACGAGCAGTACTTC,CASSPDIYEQYF
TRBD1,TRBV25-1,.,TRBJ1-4,TGTGCCAGCAGTGAGTCGCCGGGACAGGAGAATGAAAAACTGTTTTTT,CASSESPGQENEKLFF
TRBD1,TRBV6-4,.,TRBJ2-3,TGTGCCAGCAGTGACTCCCAGGGGGCAGATACGCAGTATTTT,CASSDSQGADTQYF
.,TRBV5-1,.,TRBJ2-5,TGCGCCAGCAGCTTCGACGGGCTCTCGGGAGAGACCCAGTACTTC,CASSFDGLSGETQYF